This TCR beta chain appears in the sequencing data of a study of CD8 T cells in Susac syndrome. Per the germline V gene, CDR1 is MNHEY and CDR2 is SVGAGI. With 0 bases clipped from V and 2 bases from J, the junction kept 4 bases outside the gene matches. The CDR3 spans 15 residues. An input of roughly 0.45 to 1 ug of RNA was subjected to reverse transcription using random hexamers. TCR beta CDR3 was amplified by immunoSEQ multiplex PCR. This amplification extended across 54 Vbeta and 13 Jbeta segments. TCRdb passed the immunoSEQ multiplex PCR reads through MiXCR, listing each CDR3 protein once. This repertoire shows 200,000 to 250,000 distinct CDR3 sequences, more than 85% found once; its top ten account for roughly 0.15%. The study sequenced TCR beta in blood CD8+ and CD4+ T cells. While CD8+ and CD4+ T cells were isolated negatively, TEMRA cells were enriched by FACS.

The receptor was derived from a human donor with multiple sclerosis. The material sequenced was CD8+ T cells from PBMCs. The chain recombines TRBV6-5 with TRBJ2-7; TRBD1 aligns across 7 bases. In DNA, the CDR3 is TGTGCCAGCAGTTACTCGAGGGACAGTGCCTACGAGCAGTACTTC. The encoded protein is CASSYSRDSAYEQYF.